This TCR beta chain is from a study of cytomegalovirus exposure and HLA in healthy donors. General study results and limits: TRBV6-2, TRBV6-3 and other indistinguishable V segments were excluded. The later analysis indicated that the majority of CMV-associated TCR beta chains appeared HLA-restricted.

This CDR3 has 15 amino acids. Germline V CDR1 and CDR2: SGDLS, YYNGEE. The ends were cut back, 0 bases at V and 1 base at J, with 10 bases in the middle. Comment on this clone: The antigen is not known.

Use of 60 Vbeta and 13 Jbeta primers characterized the PCR. Repertoires were generated with immunoSEQ multiplex PCR, while TCRdb's copy carries only in-frame clones and drops some. The table records 120,000 or so clones, about 83% of them present only once. This TCR derives from a man aged 25-45 years in good health and CMV-seronegative. The rearrangement uses TRBV9 and TRBJ1-1; no clear D gene. Sequenced: PBMCs. The CDR3 sequence is CASSVEAGKNTEAFF. The CDR3 bases are TGTGCCAGCAGCGTAGAGGCGGGAAAGAACACTGAAGCTTTCTTT.